The clone carrying this T cell receptor (beta chain) came up once. This sample is part of a study of control samples from healthy donors and cancer patients. CDR1 is SNHLY, CDR2 FYNNEI, per germline. The ends were cut back, 1 base at V and 2 bases at J, with 9 bases in the middle. The CDR3 loop spans 15 amino acids. Profiling relied on immunoSEQ multiplex PCR, and the TCRdb table lists in-frame clones only, not all of them. The repertoire consists of 400,000 to 450,000 clones, with 90% occurring once and the leading ten covering roughly 6.4%. The sample taken for sequencing was PBMCs. The receptor comes from a middle-aged man with head and neck cancer. The rearrangement links TRBV2 to TRBJ2-1; D might be TRBD1 or TRBD2, each matching 5 bases. The DNA for the CDR3 is TGTGCCAGCAGTGAAGACCAGGGACCCTACAATGAGCAGTTCTTC. Its translation is CASSEDQGPYNEQFF.